The source of this T cell receptor (beta chain) is a study of chemoradiotherapy in HPV16-positive cancers. The overall study: A couple of HPV16-positive patients' cells yielded candidate HPV-specific clones and common motifs. Findings of the study overall: HPV-responsive T-cell expansion during chemoradiotherapy was linked to improved recurrence-free survival in HPV16-positive patients. Candidate HPV-specific clones and E7-related TCR motifs grew in tumor during treatment.

Of note for this clone: Its antigen remains unidentified.

Germline CDR1 SGHRS, CDR2 YFSETQ. The CDR3 is made up of 14 amino acids. Trimming stripped 7 bases from V and 1 base from J, with 14 bases between. Using immunoSEQ multiplex PCR, the repertoire was profiled, and TCRdb retains in-frame clones only, with some absent. Among about 4,700 clones, 65% to 85% were seen once, and the ten largest hold more than 4%. The sequencing here drew on tumor tissue, taken from a patient who underwent chemoradiotherapy. V is TRBV5-1 and J is TRBJ1-1; D unresolved. This TCR derives from a human donor with HPV-associated anogenital cancer. CDR3 protein: CASWTGFANTEAFF. CDR3 nucleotides: TGCGCCAGCTGGACCGGATTTGCGAACACTGAAGCTTTCTTT.